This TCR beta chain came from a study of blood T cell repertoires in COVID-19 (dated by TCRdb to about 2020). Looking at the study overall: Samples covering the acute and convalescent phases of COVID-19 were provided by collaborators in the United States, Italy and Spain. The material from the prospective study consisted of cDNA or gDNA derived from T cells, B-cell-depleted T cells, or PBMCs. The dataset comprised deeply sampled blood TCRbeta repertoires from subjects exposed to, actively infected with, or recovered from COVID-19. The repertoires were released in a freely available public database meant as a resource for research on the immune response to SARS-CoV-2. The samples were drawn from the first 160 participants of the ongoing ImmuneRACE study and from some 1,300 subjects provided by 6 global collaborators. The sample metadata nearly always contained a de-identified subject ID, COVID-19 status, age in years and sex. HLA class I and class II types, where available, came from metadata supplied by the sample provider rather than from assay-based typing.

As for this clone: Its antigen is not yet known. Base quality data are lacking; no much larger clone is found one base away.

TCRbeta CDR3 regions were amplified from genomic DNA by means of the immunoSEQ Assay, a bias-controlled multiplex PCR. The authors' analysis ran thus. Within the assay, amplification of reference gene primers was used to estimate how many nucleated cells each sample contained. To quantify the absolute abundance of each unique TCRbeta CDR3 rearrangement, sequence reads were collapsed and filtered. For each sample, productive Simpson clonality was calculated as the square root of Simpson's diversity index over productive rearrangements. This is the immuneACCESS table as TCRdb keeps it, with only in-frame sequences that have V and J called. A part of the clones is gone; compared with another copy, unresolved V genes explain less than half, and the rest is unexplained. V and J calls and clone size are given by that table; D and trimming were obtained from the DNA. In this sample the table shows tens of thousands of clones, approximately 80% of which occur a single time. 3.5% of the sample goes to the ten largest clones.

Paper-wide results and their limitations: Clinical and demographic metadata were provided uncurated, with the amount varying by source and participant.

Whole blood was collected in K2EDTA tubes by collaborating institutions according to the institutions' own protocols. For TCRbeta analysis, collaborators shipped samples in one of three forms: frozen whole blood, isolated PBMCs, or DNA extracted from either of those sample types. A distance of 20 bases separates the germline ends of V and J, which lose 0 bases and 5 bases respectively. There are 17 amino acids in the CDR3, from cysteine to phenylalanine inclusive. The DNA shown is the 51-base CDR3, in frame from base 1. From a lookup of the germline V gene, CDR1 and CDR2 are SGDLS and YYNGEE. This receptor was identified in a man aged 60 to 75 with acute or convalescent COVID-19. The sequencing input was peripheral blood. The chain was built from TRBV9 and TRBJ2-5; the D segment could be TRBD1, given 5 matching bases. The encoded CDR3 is CASSVGGTVQSLETQYF. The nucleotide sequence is TGTGCCAGCAGCGTAGGGGGCACGGTTCAAAGTCTGGAGACCCAGTACTTC.